This T cell receptor (beta chain) is drawn from a study of Ad26.COV2.S vaccination and SARS-CoV-2 variants. Across the study: Ad26.COV2.S given intramuscularly, once or twice 56 days apart.

A note on this clone: Its antigen is currently unknown.

The V end was cut by 1 base, the J end by 10 bases, with 10 bases between. CDR3 size: 12 residues. CDR1 and CDR2 (germline): SEHNR, FQNEAQ (reference sequence). Study-wide points: Responses of T cells in total may have been underestimated by the TCR breadth and depth analyses.

The treatment is: approximately 18 received Ad26.COV2.S at low or high dose, single or two shots; 5 received placebo; per-sample allocation not given. Collection of samples fell on day 63 after the first vaccine or placebo injection. An adult donor aged 18-55 years was enrolled in Boston. Built on an Ad26 vector, the vaccine expressed Wuhan-strain SARS-CoV-2 spike. The protocol was immunoSEQ multiplex PCR, while the TCRdb copy is restricted to in-frame clones and leaves out a portion. This table holds 350,000 to 500,000 clones, 89% found once. The input for sequencing was peripheral blood, taken in a trial of Ad26.COV2.S vaccine versus placebo. This receptor was identified in a person between 18 and 59 years old who received the Ad26.COV2.S COVID-19 vaccine or a placebo. The rearrangement joins TRBV7-9 to TRBJ1-1; a weak D match, TRBD1 (6 bases). In nucleotides, the CDR3 is TGTGCCAGCAGCTTAGGGGGGGCTGTAGCTTTCTTT. Translated: CASSLGGAVAFF.